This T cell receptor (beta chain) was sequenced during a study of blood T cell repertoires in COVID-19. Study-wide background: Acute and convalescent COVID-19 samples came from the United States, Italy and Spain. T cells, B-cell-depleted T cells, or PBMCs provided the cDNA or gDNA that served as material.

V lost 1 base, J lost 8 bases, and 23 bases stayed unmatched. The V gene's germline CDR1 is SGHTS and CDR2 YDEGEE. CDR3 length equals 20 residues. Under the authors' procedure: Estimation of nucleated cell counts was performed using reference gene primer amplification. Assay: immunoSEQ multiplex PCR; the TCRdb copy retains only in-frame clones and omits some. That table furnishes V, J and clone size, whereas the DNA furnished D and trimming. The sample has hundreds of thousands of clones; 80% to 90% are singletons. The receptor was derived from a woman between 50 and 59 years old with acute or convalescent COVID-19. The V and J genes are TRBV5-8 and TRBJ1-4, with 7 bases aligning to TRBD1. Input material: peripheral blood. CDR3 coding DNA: TGTGCCAGCAGCTTGTATGGATACACGCAGGGGGAGAACGAGGCGGAAAAACTGTTTTTT. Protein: CASSLYGYTQGENEAEKLFF.